The 24 T cell receptor beta chains in this list originate from one sample, sequenced in a study of Graves' ophthalmopathy and Graves' hyperthyroidism. RNA transcripts served as template for amplifying TCR beta CDR3 sequences. First-round RT-PCR with HTBI primers preceded a second-round multiplex PCR. TCRdb reprocessed the multiplex PCR reads with MiXCR, giving one entry per CDR3 protein. The sample yields about 1.2 million distinct CDR3 sequences, 35% to 40% seen once. Sequenced material: peripheral blood or thyroid tissue (not recorded which). These TCRs come from an adult man with Graves' hyperthyroidism.

A few counts support this clonotype. The chain uses TRBV4-3 and TRBJ2-7; D remains unclear. Germline V lookup: CDR1 LGHNA, CDR2 YSLEER. V lost 0 bases, J lost 0 bases, and 9 bases lay in between. CDR3 length: 15 amino acids. The CDR3, as DNA: TGCGCCAGCAGCCAAGATTCTGCAACCTCCTACGAGCAGTACTTC. It codes for CASSQDSATSYEQYF.

V is TRBV9 and J is TRBJ2-2; tentatively, D is TRBD1 (5 bases). The CDR3 sequence is 18 residues long. Germline V gene lookup returns CDR1 SGDLS and CDR2 YYNGEE. Trimming pared 0 bases from V and 6 bases from J, leaving 21 bases between. This CDR3 is CASSVGQGPPIFSGELFF. In nucleotides, the CDR3 is TGTGCCAGCAGCGTAGGGCAGGGCCCTCCAATCTTCTCCGGGGAGCTGTTTTTT.

In regard to this clonotype: With a much larger clone just one base away, this may be a read error. The chain is built from TRBV2 and TRBJ1-1, with a possible D match to TRBD1 (5 bases). Per germline, CDR1 SNHLY and CDR2 FYNNEI. Trimming took off 3 bases at V and 3 bases at J, with 17 bases between the two ends. This CDR3 spans 16 amino acids. The CDR3 loop is CASSEVSRGAYTEAFF. CDR3 nucleotides: TGTGCCAGCAGTGAGGTTTCTCGGGGCGCGTACACTGAAGCTTTCTTT. The complete variable domain, with remaining parts taken from reference TRBV2 and TRBJ1-1, reads EPEVTQTPSHQVTQMGQEVILRCVPISNHLYFYWYRQILGQKVEFLVSFYNNEISEKSEIFDDQFSVERPDGSNFTLKIRSTKLEDSAMYFCASSEVSRGAYTEAFFGQGTRLTVV.

This clonotype was seen ten or more times. V gene TRBV25-1 combines with J gene TRBJ2-2; the D gene is possibly TRBD1 (5 bases). The germline CDR1 and CDR2 sequences are MGHDK and SYGVNS. This CDR3 is built from 14 residues. V was cut by 5 bases and J by 6 bases, with 13 bases left in between. CDR3 nucleotides: TGTGCCAGCAGTCGAGCAGGGTCACCCGGGGAGCTGTTTTTT. Translated: CASSRAGSPGELFF.

This chain uses TRBV19 with TRBJ2-7, with D maybe TRBD2 (6 bases). The length of the CDR3 is 15 residues. Germline-derived CDR1 and CDR2 are LNHDA and SQIVND (reference sequence). Trimming shortened V by 3 bases and J by 5 bases, and 17 bases separated the two germline ends. CDR3 DNA sequence: TGTGCCAGTAGTATCCGGGACTCTTTTATGGACGAGCAGTACTTC. Translation: CASSIRDSFMDEQYF. Combining the CDR3 with reference TRBV19 and TRBJ2-7 gives the whole variable domain DGGITQSPKYLFRKEGQNVTLSCEQNLNHDAMYWYRQDPGQGLRLIYYSQIVNDFQKGDIAEGYSVSREKKESFPLTVTSAQKNPTAFYLCASSIRDSFMDEQYFGPGTRLTVT.

In its sample, this clonotype was seen many times. The chain couples TRBV7-2 to TRBJ2-7, with a tentative D call TRBD1 (6 bases). Per germline, CDR1 SGHTA and CDR2 FQGNSA. V was clipped by 3 bases and J by 0 bases, with 12 bases between them. The CDR3 is 15 residues long. CDR3 DNA sequence: TGTGCCAGCAGCTTCGACAGGCGGAGCTCCTACGAGCAGTACTTC. It encodes CASSFDRRSSYEQYF.

This clonotype was found many times. The chain joins TRBV19 to TRBJ1-1; D is uncertain. V was cut by 3 bases and J by 4 bases, with 15 bases left in between. This CDR3 region has 15 residues. In germline, CDR1 is LNHDA, CDR2 SQIVND (reference sequence). The chain's CDR3 is CASSMTRLRFTEAFF. The CDR3 bases are TGTGCCAGTAGTATGACCCGTCTGAGGTTCACTGAAGCTTTCTTT.

This clonotype was seen ten or more times. The chain links TRBV7-2 to TRBJ1-1; D is perhaps TRBD1 (5 bases). Deletions cut 2 bases from V and 5 bases from J, with 18 bases between. CDR3 size: 16 residues. Germline CDR1 reads SGHTA; CDR2 reads FQGNSA. The CDR3 nucleotides read TGTGCCAGCAGCTTAACCAGGGTAGGGTTGCGGACTGAAGCTTTCTTT. Residues: CASSLTRVGLRTEAFF.

Regarding this clonotype: With a much larger clone just one base away, this may be a read error. This sequence joins TRBV15 and TRBJ1-1; D is unresolved. The CDR3 loop spans 14 amino acids. In germline, CDR1 is LNHNV, CDR2 YYDKDF (reference sequence). The chain's CDR3 is CASSHSPRVAEAFF. DNA for the CDR3: TGTGCCAGCAGCCACTCCCCAAGAGTGGCTGAAGCTTTCTTT.

This clonotype has ten or more counts. This chain links TRBV6-2 or TRBV6-3 with TRBJ1-1; D gene ambiguous. CDR1 is MNHEY, CDR2 SVGEGT, per germline. The CDR3 spans 13 residues. The germline V and J ends were trimmed by 1 base and 7 bases, with 10 bases remaining between them. The CDR3 region has the DNA TGTGCCAGCAGTTACTGGCAGATCAATGAAGCTTTCTTT. This translates into CASSYWQINEAFF.

As concerns this clonotype: A junction end diverges from the germline sequence, so it may reflect a read error. The chain uses TRBV24-1 and TRBJ1-6; 12 bases map to TRBD1. The V gene's germline CDR1 is KGHDR and CDR2 SFDVKD. CDR3 length: 16 amino acids. The CDR3 reads CASSYQGQGANSPLHF. The CDR3 DNA follows: TGTGCCAGCAGTTACCAGGGACAGGGGGCAAATTCACCCCTCCACTTT.

The V gene is TRBV15, the J gene TRBJ2-5, with a possible D match to TRBD2 (5 bases). V gave up 0 bases and J gave up 3 bases, with 14 bases separating them. The V gene's germline CDR1 is LNHNV and CDR2 YYDKDF (reference sequence). CDR3 length: 16 amino acids. CDR3 bases: TGTGCCACCAGCAGAGACCGGGGTCACACTGAAGAGACCCAGTACTTC. Translation: CATSRDRGHTEETQYF.

Comments on this clonotype: A much larger clone lies one base from this, so it may be a read error. V usage is TRBV5-4 and J usage is TRBJ2-7; possibly TRBD2 for D (6 bases). This CDR3 contains 14 residues. Trimming shortened V by 4 bases and J by 3 bases, and 14 bases separated the two germline ends. Germline CDR1 reads SGHNT; CDR2 reads YYREEE (reference sequence). The CDR3, as DNA: TGTGCCAGCAGCCTGCACGGGGGAGGCTACGAGCAGTACTTC. Its translation: CASSLHGGGYEQYF.

The V gene is TRBV12-3 or TRBV12-4, the J gene TRBJ1-2; 12 nucleotides match TRBD1. The CDR3 consists of 14 residues. V lost 8 bases to trimming and J lost 4 bases; unmatched junction nucleotides: 5. CDR3 region: CASRGTGGGYGYTF. In DNA form, the CDR3 reads TGTGCCAGCCGGGGGACAGGGGGCGGCTATGGCTACACCTTC.

This clonotype was found many times. This rearrangement joins TRBV4-3 to TRBJ2-7, with a weak D call TRBD2 (5 bases). Trimming stripped 4 bases from V and 4 bases from J, with 17 bases between. The CDR3 totals 15 residues. In germline, CDR1 is LGHNA, CDR2 YSLEER. The CDR3 loop is CASSPTRDGSYEQYF. The CDR3, as DNA: TGCGCCAGCAGCCCGACGCGCGATGGGAGTTACGAGCAGTACTTC.

The J gene is TRBJ2-2, the V gene TRBV5-1; D is possibly TRBD1 (5 bases). V dropped 3 bases and J dropped 6 bases, with 12 bases sitting between them. This CDR3 contains 14 residues. Per the germline V gene, CDR1 is SGHRS and CDR2 is YFSETQ. In DNA form, the CDR3 reads TGCGCCAGCAGCTCAGACAGCTGGGCCGGGGAGCTGTTTTTT. Translation gives CASSSDSWAGELFF.

With regard to this clonotype: This may be a read error: a much more frequent sequence differs by one nucleotide. The CDR3 nucleotides are TGCGCCAGCAGCCTAGAAGGATCCTCCGGAGGCAATCAGCCCCAGCATTTT. It codes for CASSLEGSSGGNQPQHF. The chain uses TRBV4-1 and TRBJ1-5; D is unresolved. The germline gives CDR1 MGHRA, CDR2 YSYEKL. The CDR3 has 17 amino acids. Trimming removed 4 bases from V and 2 bases from J, with 18 bases in between.

This clonotype was counted between two and nine times. The genes are TRBV11-2 and TRBJ2-5; D possibly corresponds to TRBD2 (6 bases). Germline-derived CDR1 and CDR2 are SGHAT and FQNNGV. The CDR3 loop spans 18 amino acids. The ends were cut back, 1 base at V and 4 bases at J, with 22 bases in the middle. The CDR3 here is CASSLGTGTSLVGETQYF. The CDR3, as DNA: TGTGCCAGCAGCTTAGGCACCGGAACTAGCCTGGTCGGAGAGACCCAGTACTTC.

The chain recombines TRBV6-5 with TRBJ1-2, with unresolved D. Germline CDR1 and CDR2: MNHEY and SVGAGI. V lost 6 bases, J lost 2 bases, and 13 bases lay in between. This CDR3 has 14 amino acids. CDR3 coding DNA: TGTGCCAGCAGCCACGATTGGGCGAACTATGGCTACACCTTC. Encoded protein: CASSHDWANYGYTF.

This chain connects TRBV5-1 to TRBJ1-4; D remains unclear. V lost 7 bases and J lost 0, with 7 bases in between. The CDR3 is 13 amino acids. CDR1 SGHRS and CDR2 YFSETQ come from the germline V gene. CDR3 in amino acids: CASGIATNEKLFF. CDR3 nucleotide sequence: TGCGCCAGCGGCATTGCAACTAATGAAAAACTGTTTTTT.

This clonotype was counted ten times or more. The chain employs TRBV13 and TRBJ2-6; TRBD2 might be the D (7 bases). Trimming removed 1 base from V and 2 bases from J, with 9 bases in between. Per the germline V gene, CDR1 is PRHDT and CDR2 is FYEKMQ (reference sequence). The CDR3 runs 16 residues. The DNA of the CDR3 is TGTGCCAGCAGCTTAGAAGGGGGGGCTGGGGCCAACGTCCTGACTTTC. Translating gives CASSLEGGAGANVLTF.

Turning to this clonotype: This may be a read error: a much more frequent sequence differs by one nucleotide. V gene TRBV4-2 combines with J gene TRBJ2-7; D ambiguous. V gave up 2 bases and J gave up 5 bases, with 10 bases separating them. The germline gives CDR1 LGHNA, CDR2 YNFKEQ. The CDR3 totals 13 residues. CDR3 residues: CASSQNPPHEQYF. In DNA form, the CDR3 reads TGTGCCAGCAGCCAAAACCCGCCGCACGAGCAGTACTTC.

This clonotype showed up many times. The chain carries TRBV7-2 and TRBJ1-2; TRBD1 might be the D (5 bases). The V gene's germline CDR1 is SGHTA and CDR2 FQGNSA. The CDR3 consists of 14 residues. Trimming removed 0 bases at V and 5 bases at J, with 10 bases between. CDR3 amino acids: CASSLAGPIYGYTF. In DNA, the CDR3 is TGTGCCAGCAGCTTAGCGGGACCGATATATGGCTACACCTTC.

This clonotype was found many times. The rearrangement joins TRBV19 to TRBJ2-6, with 11 bases aligning to TRBD1. Germline lookup yields CDR1 LNHDA and CDR2 SQIVND (reference sequence). The CDR3 consists of 16 residues. With V trimmed by 8 bases and J by 7 bases, 10 bases remained unmatched. As DNA, the CDR3 is TGTGCCAGTGGTGGACAGGGGGCGAGCGTAGCCAACGTCCTGACTTTC. Amino acid sequence: CASGGQGASVANVLTF.